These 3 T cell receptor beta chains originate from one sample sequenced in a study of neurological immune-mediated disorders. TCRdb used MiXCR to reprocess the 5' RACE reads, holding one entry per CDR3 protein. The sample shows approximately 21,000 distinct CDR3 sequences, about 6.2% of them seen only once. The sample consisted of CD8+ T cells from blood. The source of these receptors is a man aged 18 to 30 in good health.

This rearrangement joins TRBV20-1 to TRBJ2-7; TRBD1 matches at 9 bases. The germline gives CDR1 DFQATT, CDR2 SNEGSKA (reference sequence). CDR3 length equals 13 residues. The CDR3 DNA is TGCAGCCTTCCGGGACAGGGCCCCTACGAGCAGTACTTC. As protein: CSLPGQGPYEQYF.

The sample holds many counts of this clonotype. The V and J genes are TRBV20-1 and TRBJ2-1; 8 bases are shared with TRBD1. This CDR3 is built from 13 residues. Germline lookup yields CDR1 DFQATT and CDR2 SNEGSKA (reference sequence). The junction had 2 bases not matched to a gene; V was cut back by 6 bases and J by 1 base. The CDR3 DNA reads TGCAGTGCCGACAGGGGATCCTACAATGAGCAGTTCTTC. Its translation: CSADRGSYNEQFF.

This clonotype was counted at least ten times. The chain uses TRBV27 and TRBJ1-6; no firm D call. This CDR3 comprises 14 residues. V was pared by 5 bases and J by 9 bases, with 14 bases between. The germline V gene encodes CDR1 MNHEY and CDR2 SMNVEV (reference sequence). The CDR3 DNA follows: TGTGCCAGCAGTCACACCTGGGGAATTTCACCCCTCCACTTT. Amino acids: CASSHTWGISPLHF.